The 15 T cell receptor beta chains given below trace back to one sample, sequenced in a study of blood T cell repertoires in COVID-19 (dated by TCRdb to 2020 to 2021). Libraries came from the immunoSEQ multiplex PCR assay. The source is immuneACCESS, and TCRdb retained only in-frame sequences with V and J called. Part of the clones is not carried over; for the studies checked, unresolved V genes explain less than half of this, and the remainder is unexplained. The sample table records under 60,000 clones; around nine tenths of these occur just once. Of the sample, roughly 3.9% falls within the top ten clones. The sample consisted of peripheral blood. These receptors originate from a man aged 50 or older with acute or convalescent COVID-19.

V gene TRBV24-1 combines with J gene TRBJ2-1; TRBD2 is a possible D gene (6 bases). The V end was cut by 5 bases, the J end by 3 bases, with 7 bases between. CDR1 and CDR2 from the germline V gene are KGHDR and SFDVKD. The length of the CDR3 is 13 residues. The CDR3 sequence: CATSGGDYNEQFF. CDR3 nucleotides: TGTGCCACCAGTGGCGGGGACTACAATGAGCAGTTCTTC.

The genes are TRBV25-1 and TRBJ1-4, with 9 bases aligning to TRBD1. The J segment lost 8 bases and the V segment lost 2 bases, leaving 6 bases of the junction unmatched. This CDR3 is built from 15 residues. CDR1 MGHDK and CDR2 SYGVNS come from the germline V gene. The CDR3 spells CASSEQQGAREKLFF. The CDR3 region has the DNA TGTGCCAGCAGTGAACAACAGGGGGCTCGGGAAAAACTGTTTTTT.

The genes are TRBV6-2 or TRBV6-3 and TRBJ2-2; TRBD1 is a possible D gene (5 bases). CDR1 is MNHEY, CDR2 SVGEGT, per germline. This CDR3 has 15 amino acids. V shed 4 bases and J shed 6 bases, with 15 bases lying between them. CDR3 sequence: CASSSTAGRAGELFF. CDR3 bases: TGTGCCAGCAGTTCGACAGCTGGCCGGGCCGGGGAGCTGTTTTTT.

This chain uses TRBV5-1 with TRBJ2-1; 7 bases are shared with TRBD2. Germline V gives CDR1 SGHRS, CDR2 YFSETQ. V gave up 7 bases and J gave up 6 bases; unmatched junction bases: 13. CDR3 length equals 15 residues. The CDR3 loop reads CASRTLAAASNEQFF. The CDR3, as DNA: TGCGCCAGCCGGACTCTAGCGGCGGCTTCCAATGAGCAGTTCTTC. The full variable domain, with the rest looked up from reference TRBV5-1 and TRBJ2-1, is KAGVTQTPRYLIKTRGQQVTLSCSPISGHRSVSWYQQTPGQGLQFLFEYFSETQRNKGNFPGRFSGRQFSNSRSEMNVSTLELGDSALYLCASRTLAAASNEQFFGPGTRLTVL.

The chain has TRBV27 and TRBJ2-3; possible D gene TRBD1, 5 bases. With 2 bases removed from V and 1 base from J, the gap between germline ends came to 13 bases. Germline loops: CDR1 MNHEY, CDR2 SMNVEV (reference sequence). This CDR3 is 16 amino acids long. The CDR3 DNA is TGTGCCAGCAGTTTAGTAGGGGCTGGGGGCACAGATACGCAGTATTTT. Translated, it gives CASSLVGAGGTDTQYF.

The chain has TRBV19 and TRBJ2-3; 7 nucleotides line up with TRBD1. Germline CDR1 reads LNHDA; CDR2 reads SQIVND (reference sequence). This CDR3 has 16 residues. V trimming: 4 bases; J trimming: 4 bases; junction bases outside the gene matches: 11. The DNA of the CDR3 is TGTGCCAGTAGTAGGATCGACAGGGACAGCCCAGATACGCAGTATTTT. It specifies CASSRIDRDSPDTQYF.

This chain links TRBV7-9 with TRBJ2-7; maybe TRBD1 (5 bases). CDR1 and CDR2 from the germline V gene are SEHNR and FQNEAQ (reference sequence). V lost 5 bases and J 3 bases, leaving 17 bases between the germline ends. The CDR3 extends over 15 amino acids. CDR3 bases: TGTGCCAGCAGCCCAGACACCAAGGGGTTCTACGAGCAGTACTTC. Translating gives CASSPDTKGFYEQYF. Variable domain in full (rest from reference TRBV7-9 and TRBJ2-7): DTGVSQNPRHKITKRGQNVTFRCDPISEHNRLYWYRQTLGQGPEFLTYFQNEAQLEKSRLLSDRFSAERPKGSFSTLEIQRTEQGDSAMYLCASSPDTKGFYEQYFGPGTRLTVT.

The chain joins TRBV6-5 to TRBJ2-7; 9 bases are shared with TRBD1. J lost 2 bases, V lost 6 bases, and 2 bases had no gene match. The CDR3 is 13 residues long. Germline V CDR1 and CDR2: MNHEY, SVGAGI. CDR3 protein: CASRTGGAYEQYF. CDR3 DNA sequence: TGTGCCAGCAGGACAGGGGGGGCCTACGAGCAGTACTTC.

The gene calls are TRBV5-1 and TRBJ1-3; 7 bases match TRBD1. The germline V gene encodes CDR1 SGHRS and CDR2 YFSETQ. The CDR3 sequence is 16 residues long. J gave up 0 bases and V 3 bases, and 6 bases lay outside the gene matches. CDR3 protein: CASSYGQDNSGNTIYF. In DNA form, the CDR3 reads TGCGCCAGCAGCTACGGACAGGACAACTCTGGAAACACCATATATTTT. Looking up the rest from reference TRBV5-1 and TRBJ1-3 gives the full variable domain: KAGVTQTPRYLIKTRGQQVTLSCSPISGHRSVSWYQQTPGQGLQFLFEYFSETQRNKGNFPGRFSGRQFSNSRSEMNVSTLELGDSALYLCASSYGQDNSGNTIYFGEGSWLTVV.

This rearrangement joins TRBV6-5 to TRBJ1-2, with a weak D call TRBD1 (6 bases). The V gene's germline CDR1 is MNHEY and CDR2 SVGAGI. V lost 6 bases and J 4 bases, leaving 12 bases between the germline ends. This CDR3 has 13 residues. CDR3 protein: CASRDTGSYGYTF. CDR3 coding DNA: TGTGCCAGCAGGGACACAGGGTCCTATGGCTACACCTTC.

This chain links TRBV5-7 with TRBJ2-7; a weak D match, TRBD1 (5 bases). Being an ORF, TRBV5-7 has a function that is uncertain. The CDR3 covers 17 residues. The V gene lost 5 bases and the J gene lost 3 bases, with 24 bases spanning the gap. CDR3: CASREAPMTVRSYEQYF. In DNA form, the CDR3 reads TGTGCCAGCAGAGAAGCCCCTATGACAGTGAGAAGCTACGAGCAGTACTTC.

The chain joins TRBV3-1 (or the pseudogene TRBV3-2) to TRBJ1-1; D is unclear. Germline V CDR1 and CDR2: LGHDT, YNNKEL (reference sequence). The germline V and J ends were trimmed by 4 bases and 8 bases, with 14 bases remaining between them. The CDR3 runs to 13 residues. The CDR3 region has the DNA TGTGCCAGCAGCCGTGGGTACGGGAACGAAGCTTTCTTT. Residues: CASSRGYGNEAFF.

The chain uses TRBV6-2 or TRBV6-3 and TRBJ1-5; D is uncertain. Trimming took 3 bases from V and 0 from J, leaving 9 bases between them. Germline V gene lookup returns CDR1 MNHEY and CDR2 SVGEGT. CDR3 size: 15 residues. DNA of the CDR3: TGTGCCAGCAGTTATTCCGGTGATAGCAATCAGCCCCAGCATTTT. This sequence encodes CASSYSGDSNQPQHF.

This clone has just one count. The chain has TRBV11-1 and TRBJ2-1; TRBD2 matches at 10 bases. This CDR3 has 16 amino acids. V was clipped by 6 bases and J by 5 bases; unmatched bases: 10. Looked up from germline, CDR1 is SGHAT and CDR2 is FQDESV (reference sequence). CDR3 loop: CASSRGLAGEDNEQFF. The CDR3 region has the DNA TGTGCCAGCAGTCGTGGTCTAGCGGGAGAGGACAATGAGCAGTTCTTC.

This chain connects TRBV5-1 to TRBJ2-1, with 7 bases lining up with TRBD1. Germline values: CDR1 SGHRS, CDR2 YFSETQ. V gave up 0 bases and J gave up 8 bases; unmatched junction bases: 11. This CDR3 is 16 amino acids long. The CDR3 spells CASSLEGARAPHEQFF. CDR3 DNA: TGCGCCAGCAGCTTGGAGGGGGCGAGGGCCCCCCATGAGCAGTTCTTC.